These T cell receptor beta chains were read from a single sample in a study of cytomegalovirus exposure and HLA in healthy donors. The repertoire was sequenced with immunoSEQ multiplex PCR; TCRdb's copy has only in-frame clones and lacks some. This table holds some 160,000 clones, about 84% found once. Sequencing was done on a sample of PBMCs. These receptors were taken from a man aged 45 to 65 in good health and CMV-seropositive. The CDR3 runs from the conserved cysteine through the conserved F or W. A D gene is named only where the DNA matches it firmly.

TRBD2 | TRBJ2-1 | TRBV5-1 | TGCGCCAGCAGCTTGTTACCCGGGGGGAAAAACGGTGAGCAGTTCTTC | CASSLLPGGKNGEQFF
NA | TRBJ2-2 | TRBV5-1 | TGCGCCAGCAGCTGGGGAGCAGGAACCGGGGAGCTGTTTTTT | CASSWGAGTGELFF
TRBD1 | TRBJ1-6 | TRBV10-1 | TGCGCCAGCCAGGGACAGTTTAATTCACCCCTCCACTTT | CASQGQFNSPLHF
TRBD1 | TRBJ1-1 | TRBV6-6 | TGTGCCACCAGGATTGGACAGGGGGCGCAAGCTTTCTTT | CATRIGQGAQAFF
NA | TRBJ2-7 | TRBV4-2 | TGTGCCAGCAGCAAAGTCGGGTCTGGCAATTACGAGCAGTACTTC | CASSKVGSGNYEQYF
NA | TRBJ2-5 | TRBV21-1 | TGTGCCAGCAGCAAAAAGCTAGCGGTCCAAGAGACCCAGTACTTC | CASSKKLAVQETQYF
TRBD2 | TRBJ2-3 | TRBV5-4 | TGTGCCAGCAGCTTGCCACTAGCGTCTAGCACAGATACGCAGTATTTT | CASSLPLASSTDTQYF
NA | TRBJ2-6 | TRBV4-2 | TGTGCCAGCAGCCACGGGGGGCTGGCGGGGGCCAACGTCCTGACTTTC | CASSHGGLAGANVLTF
NA | TRBJ1-4 | TRBV5-1 | TGCGCCAGCAGCTCGGACACCTATAATGAAAAACTGTTTTTT | CASSSDTYNEKLFF
TRBD1 | TRBJ2-7 | TRBV6-5 | TGTGCCAGCAGGCCGGACAGGAGCTCCTACGAGCAGTACTTC | CASRPDRSSYEQYF
NA | TRBJ2-2 | TRBV5-1 | TGCGCCAGCGGCAGGGGCGCGAACACCGGGGAGCTGTTTTTT | CASGRGANTGELFF
NA | TRBJ1-2 | TRBV27 | TGTGCCAGCAGTTTATCCCAGGGTAACTATGGCTACACCTTC | CASSLSQGNYGYTF